This entry lists 10 T cell receptor beta chains sequenced from one sample in a study of T cells after yellow fever vaccination. TCRdb fed the 5' RACE reads into MiXCR, producing one record per CDR3 protein. The repertoire includes some 320,000 distinct CDR3 sequences, around 8.6% of them detected once, and around 3.4% sits in the top ten. The sequencing here drew on CD4+ T cells sorted from PBMCs, taken 5 days after the yellow fever booster vaccination. The receptor source for this set is a man younger than 35 who received the YFV17D yellow fever vaccine.

This sequence joins TRBV3-1 and TRBJ2-7; 9 nucleotides line up with TRBD1. This CDR3 contains 15 residues. CDR1 is LGHDT and CDR2 is YNNKEL in the germline V gene (reference sequence). Germline trimming cut 3 bases from V and 6 bases from J; bases unmatched to any gene: 9. CDR3 sequence: CASSHAPGTGSEQYV. The DNA of the CDR3 is TGTGCCAGCAGCCACGCTCCCGGGACAGGGAGCGAGCAGTACGTC.

This chain links TRBV7-2 with TRBJ1-1; D remains ambiguous. Germline CDR1 is SGHTA and CDR2 is FQGNSA. With 1 base removed from V and 6 bases from J, the gap between germline ends came to 9 bases. The CDR3 has 13 amino acids. This chain's CDR3 is CASSLEGASEAFF. In nucleotides, the CDR3 is TGTGCCAGCAGCTTAGAGGGAGCCTCTGAAGCTTTCTTT.

This rearrangement joins TRBV3-1 to TRBJ1-2; TRBD1 aligns across 8 bases. The CDR3 runs to 14 residues. Germline V CDR1 and CDR2: LGHDT, YNNKEL (reference sequence). With 4 bases clipped from V and 8 bases from J, the junction kept 9 bases outside the gene matches. The CDR3 loop reads CASSRDQGARGYTF. CDR3 nucleotide sequence: TGTGCCAGCAGCCGGGATCAGGGGGCTCGAGGCTACACCTTC. Combining the CDR3 with reference TRBV3-1 and TRBJ1-2 gives the whole variable domain DTAVSQTPKYLVTQMGNDKSIKCEQNLGHDTMYWYKQDSKKFLKIMFSYNNKELIINETVPNRFSPKSPDKAHLNLHINSLELGDSAVYFCASSRDQGARGYTFGSGTRLTVV.

The sample holds a few counts of this clonotype. The chain carries TRBV6-6 and TRBJ1-5; D possibly corresponds to TRBD1 (6 bases). The germline V and J ends were trimmed by 10 bases and 7 bases, with 14 bases remaining between them. CDR1 MNHNY and CDR2 SVGAGI come from the germline V gene (reference sequence). This CDR3 has 12 amino acids. CDR3 region: CATTGSGQPQHF. Here the CDR3 DNA reads TGTGCCACCACAGGGTCGGGGCAGCCCCAGCATTTT.

DNA for the CDR3: TGTGCCAGCACCCCGGGGACAGGGGGCATCAATTCAGATACGCAGTATTTT. It is translated as CASTPGTGGINSDTQYF. The chain joins TRBV12-3 or TRBV12-4 to TRBJ2-3, with TRBD1 matching 12 bases. The CDR3 spans 17 residues. V trimming: 7 bases; J trimming: 4 bases; junction bases outside the gene matches: 12.

The chain links TRBV5-1 to TRBJ1-6, with D possibly TRBD1 on 6 matching bases. The CDR3 is 16 amino acids. The germline V gene has CDR1 SGHRS and CDR2 YFSETQ. With 0 bases removed from V and 3 bases from J, the gap between germline ends came to 10 bases. The chain's CDR3 is CASSLGETGYNSPLHF. CDR3 coding DNA: TGCGCCAGCAGCTTGGGAGAGACAGGCTATAATTCACCCCTCCACTTT. Full variable domain (missing parts from reference TRBV5-1 and TRBJ1-6): KAGVTQTPRYLIKTRGQQVTLSCSPISGHRSVSWYQQTPGQGLQFLFEYFSETQRNKGNFPGRFSGRQFSNSRSEMNVSTLELGDSALYLCASSLGETGYNSPLHFGNGTRLTVT.

There are many counts of this clonotype. The chain carries TRBV27 and TRBJ1-6; possible D gene TRBD1, 5 bases. CDR3 length: 13 amino acids. Germline CDR1 MNHEY, CDR2 SMNVEV (reference sequence). V was trimmed by 5 bases and J by 8 bases, leaving 10 bases between them. The CDR3 sequence: CASSHTQDSPLHF. In nucleotides, the CDR3 is TGTGCCAGCAGTCACACACAGGATTCACCCCTCCACTTT.

The chain joins TRBV7-3 to TRBJ1-5; D unresolved. The CDR3 is 13 amino acids. Germline V gene data show CDR1 as SGHTA and CDR2 as FQGTGA. The V gene lost 5 bases and the J gene lost 7 bases, with 12 bases spanning the gap. The CDR3: CASSQNDGQPQHF. In DNA, the CDR3 is TGTGCCAGCAGCCAGAATGATGGGCAGCCCCAGCATTTT. The full variable domain, in which reference TRBV7-3 and TRBJ1-5 provide the parts outside the CDR3, is GAGVSQTPSNKVTEKGKYVELRCDPISGHTALYWYRQSLGQGPEFLIYFQGTGAADDSGLPNDRFFAVRPEGSVSTLKIQRTERGDSAVYLCASSQNDGQPQHFGDGTRLSIL.

This clonotype was recorded a few times. The J gene is TRBJ2-1, the V gene TRBV2, with D possibly TRBD2 on 6 matching bases. The CDR3 is made up of 13 amino acids. Germline V gives CDR1 SNHLY, CDR2 FYNNEI. V was trimmed by 7 bases and J by 6 bases, leaving 13 bases between them. CDR3 bases: TGTGCCAGCAACCCGGGACTGGCCAATGAGCAGTTCTTC. This sequence encodes CASNPGLANEQFF.

This clonotype was observed many times. The chain links TRBV5-1 to TRBJ2-3; D possibly corresponds to TRBD2 (5 bases). V shed 4 bases and J shed 0 bases, with 12 bases lying between them. The germline V gene encodes CDR1 SGHRS and CDR2 YFSETQ. CDR3 length: 15 residues. The CDR3 region is CASSPDLTSTDTQYF. CDR3 nucleotide sequence: TGCGCCAGCAGCCCGGACTTAACTAGCACAGATACGCAGTATTTT.